The 13 T cell receptor beta chains in this list originate from one sample, sequenced in a study of blood T cell repertoires in COVID-19. Sequencing used immunoSEQ multiplex PCR; TCRdb keeps in-frame clones, though not all of them. The sample records about 81,000 clones, around 82% being singletons. The material sequenced was peripheral blood. The source of these receptors is a human donor in a cohort sampled during active COVID-19.

The chain's CDR3 is CATSRVSGVSYNSPLHF. The DNA for the CDR3 is TGTGCCACCAGCAGAGTCTCAGGGGTCTCCTATAATTCACCCCTCCACTTT. The gene calls are TRBV15 and TRBJ1-6, with D perhaps TRBD1 (6 bases). Germline V CDR1 and CDR2: LNHNV, YYDKDF (reference sequence). Trimming took 1 base from V and 0 from J, leaving 10 bases between them. The CDR3 is made up of 17 amino acids.

V is TRBV4-3 and J is TRBJ2-2, with 11 bases that match TRBD1. This CDR3 region has 20 residues. Germline V CDR1 and CDR2: LGHNA, YSLEER. V trimming: 1 base; J trimming: 7 bases; junction bases outside the gene matches: 17. The CDR3 loop reads CASSQGFQYVRTGGFGELFF. The CDR3 coding sequence is TGCGCCAGCAGCCAAGGATTCCAATACGTCAGGACAGGGGGCTTCGGGGAGCTGTTTTTT.

This clone occurred a few times. The chain joins TRBV18 to TRBJ1-5; D possibly corresponds to TRBD1 (5 bases). This CDR3 spans 14 amino acids. The V and J ends lost 3 bases and 5 bases respectively, with 11 bases between them. Germline assignment: CDR1 KGHSH and CDR2 LQKENI. In DNA, the CDR3 is TGTGCCAGCTCACCTCAGGACAACTATCAGCCCCAGCATTTT. Protein product: CASSPQDNYQPQHF. Filled out from reference TRBV18 and TRBJ1-5, the complete variable domain reads NAGVMQNPRHLVRRRGQEARLRCSPMKGHSHVYWYRQLPEEGLKFMVYLQKENIIDESGMPKERFSAEFPKEGPSILRIQQVVRGDSAAYFCASSPQDNYQPQHFGDGTRLSIL.

This clone was seen only a few times. J is TRBJ1-2 and V is TRBV9; D uncertain. Trimming shortened V by 2 bases and J by 5 bases, and 10 bases separated the two germline ends. This CDR3 is 13 amino acids long. CDR1 and CDR2 from the germline V gene are SGDLS and YYNGEE. CDR3 sequence (DNA): TGTGCCAGCAGCGTGGAGGGTCCTTATGGCTACACCTTC. Translating gives CASSVEGPYGYTF.

The chain's CDR3 is CATSRQDQEAFF. CDR3 nucleotides: TGTGCCACCAGCAGACAAGATCAGGAAGCTTTCTTT. This chain uses TRBV15 with TRBJ1-1; no clear D. Trimming shortened V by 2 bases and J by 8 bases, and 9 bases separated the two germline ends. The length of the CDR3 is 12 residues. Looked up from germline, CDR1 is LNHNV and CDR2 is YYDKDF (reference sequence).

This clone has just a few counts. V usage is TRBV5-4 and J usage is TRBJ1-5; TRBD1 matches at 8 bases. V dropped 5 bases and J dropped 7; count of bases not matched to a gene: 8. Germline CDR1 SGHNT, CDR2 YYREEE (reference sequence). The CDR3 is 14 residues long. For the CDR3, the DNA is TGTGCCAGCAGTTTTCAGGGGGCAGGGCAGCCCCAGCATTTT. It codes for CASSFQGAGQPQHF.

The chain joins TRBV15 to TRBJ2-5; 9 nucleotides align to TRBD1. This CDR3 has 17 residues. Germline V gives CDR1 LNHNV, CDR2 YYDKDF (reference sequence). The J segment lost 6 bases and the V segment lost 0 bases, leaving 11 bases of the junction unmatched. The CDR3 reads CATSRDRTGQGGKTQYF. DNA for the CDR3: TGTGCCACCAGCAGAGACCGGACGGGACAGGGCGGAAAGACCCAGTACTTC.

This rearrangement joins TRBV5-1 to TRBJ2-2, with 8 nucleotides matching TRBD1. The germline CDR1 and CDR2 sequences are SGHRS and YFSETQ. J was trimmed by 1 base and V by 4 bases; bases with no gene match: 3. This CDR3 comprises 15 residues. The CDR3 sequence is CASSQGAGNTGELFF. Written as DNA, the CDR3 is TGCGCCAGCAGCCAGGGGGCCGGGAACACCGGGGAGCTGTTTTTT. Full variable domain (missing parts from reference TRBV5-1 and TRBJ2-2): KAGVTQTPRYLIKTRGQQVTLSCSPISGHRSVSWYQQTPGQGLQFLFEYFSETQRNKGNFPGRFSGRQFSNSRSEMNVSTLELGDSALYLCASSQGAGNTGELFFGEGSRLTVL.

This clone was counted a single time. The chain joins TRBV7-2 to TRBJ1-4; TRBD1 might be the D (6 bases). The CDR3 runs 15 residues. CDR1 SGHTA and CDR2 FQGNSA come from the germline V gene. V dropped 1 base and J dropped 7 bases, with 13 bases sitting between them. The CDR3 sequence is CASSLVRGGGEKLFF. In DNA, the CDR3 is TGTGCCAGCAGCTTAGTCAGGGGAGGGGGTGAAAAACTGTTTTTT.

A single count supports this clone. The V call is TRBV3-1 (or the pseudogene TRBV3-2), the J call TRBJ1-1; D might be TRBD1 (5 bases). Trimming took 4 bases from V and 11 from J, leaving 17 bases between them. The CDR3 contains 13 residues. Germline CDR1 is LGHDT and CDR2 is YNNKEL (reference sequence). The CDR3 DNA reads TGTGCCAGCAGCCCCAAAGCCCCAGGGTGGGCTTTCTTT. Its protein is CASSPKAPGWAFF.

The rearrangement joins TRBV12-3 or TRBV12-4 to TRBJ2-3, with D hard to call. Deletions cut 3 bases from V and 0 bases from J, with 4 bases between. The CDR3 spans 13 residues. The CDR3 nucleotides read TGTGCCAGCAGTTTCCCGAGCACAGATACGCAGTATTTT. This codes for CASSFPSTDTQYF.

This chain connects TRBV4-1 to TRBJ1-3; maybe TRBD1 (6 bases). The CDR3 loop spans 15 amino acids. The germline V gene encodes CDR1 MGHRA and CDR2 YSYEKL. V was clipped by 3 bases and J by 1 base, with 10 bases between them. The CDR3 is CASSHRDISGNTIYF. In DNA form, the CDR3 reads TGCGCCAGCAGCCACCGGGACATATCTGGAAACACCATATATTTT.

This clone has a single count. The chain recombines TRBV18 with TRBJ1-1; 7 bases align to TRBD1. This CDR3 region has 16 residues. Losses at the gene ends were 3 bases for V and 0 bases for J; bases not matched to a gene: 7. Germline CDR1 reads KGHSH; CDR2 reads LQKENI. CDR3 bases: TGTGCCAGCTCACCGCCTACAGGGGACTTGAACACTGAAGCTTTCTTT. It specifies CASSPPTGDLNTEAFF.